A selection of T cell receptor beta chains follows, all from one sample in a study of cytomegalovirus exposure and HLA in healthy donors. Profiling relied on immunoSEQ multiplex PCR, and the TCRdb table lists in-frame clones only, not all of them. The data show about 140,000 clones, with around 84% seen just once and about 2.6% held by the top ten. Sequenced input: PBMCs. The origin of the receptors is a boy aged 2 to 9 in good health and CMV-seronegative. Both conserved end residues are part of each CDR3. The D gene is left open where the match is weak. Only some rows state a clone size, as once, few, many or a class for expanded clones.

abundance,j_gene,v_gene,d_gene,CDR3nt,CDR3aa
once,TRBJ2-3,TRBV7-3,.,TGTGCCAGCAGCTTGTCTAGCGCAGATACGCAGTATTTT,CASSLSSADTQYF
.,TRBJ2-7,TRBV14,.,TGTGCCAGCAGCCTCCGCGTGGACAACCCTGAACCCTACGAGCAGTACTTC,CASSLRVDNPEPYEQYF
.,TRBJ2-1,TRBV20-1,.,TGCAGTGCGGAAAGAGGCAATGAGCAGTTCTTC,CSAERGNEQFF
.,TRBJ1-6,TRBV9,.,TGTGCCAGCAGCCATGACAGTAGCCGGAGCTCCTATAATTCACCCCTCCACTTT,CASSHDSSRSSYNSPLHF
.,TRBJ2-7,TRBV10-2,.,TGCGCCAGCAGTCCGGACGAGCAGTACTTC,CASSPDEQYF
once,TRBJ1-2,TRBV29-1,TRBD1,TGCAGCGTTGGGGCGGCTAGAGGGACAGGGACATTTCATTCAGGTGGCTACACCTTC,CSVGAARGTGTFHSGGYTF
.,TRBJ1-2,TRBV2,TRBD1,TGTGCCAGCGCGCGGGACAGGGAAACCTATGGCTACACCTTC,CASARDRETYGYTF
.,TRBJ1-4,TRBV6-5,.,TGTGCCAGCAGTGCCGACACCCTTAATGAAAAACTGTTTTTT,CASSADTLNEKLFF
few,TRBJ1-2,TRBV29-1,.,TGCAGCGTTGGAAGGGACACCCTCTTCGACGGCTACACCTTC,CSVGRDTLFDGYTF
.,TRBJ1-5,TRBV6-4,.,TGTGCCAGCAGTGATCCGCGGGGGATTGGGAATCAGCCCCAGCATTTT,CASSDPRGIGNQPQHF
.,TRBJ2-2,TRBV6-4,.,TGTGCCAGCAGTGGTAGTCGGAACACCGGGGAGCTGTTTTTT,CASSGSRNTGELFF
.,TRBJ2-7,TRBV6-5,.,TGTGCCAGCAGGCCCCAGGGGGGCGCCCACGAGCAGTACTTC,CASRPQGGAHEQYF
.,TRBJ1-5,TRBV7-2,TRBD1,TGTGCCAGCAGCTTGACAGGGGATCAGCCCCAGCATTTT,CASSLTGDQPQHF
.,TRBJ1-2,TRBV6-1,.,TGTGCCGCTGCGGGGAACTATGGCTACACCTTC,CAAAGNYGYTF
.,TRBJ2-1,TRBV27,TRBD1,TGTGCCAGCAGTTTATCGAGGGACAGGGGGGATGAGCAGTTCTTC,CASSLSRDRGDEQFF
.,TRBJ1-1,TRBV5-1,TRBD1,TGCGCCAGCAGCGAAAGCGGGACAGGGGGCAAGTCGGCTTTCTTT,CASSESGTGGKSAFF
.,TRBJ2-1,TRBV7-8,.,TGTGCCAGCAGCTTAGTAGTGGTTGCGACCTACAATGAGCAGTTCTTC,CASSLVVVATYNEQFF
few,TRBJ1-5,TRBV6-1,.,TGTGCCAGCAGGGAACCGGAGGCGGGAGTGGGGTACAATCAGCCCCAGCATTTT,CASREPEAGVGYNQPQHF
.,TRBJ1-2,TRBV7-9,.,TGTGCCAGCAGCAATAGTGCTGGCTACACCTTC,CASSNSAGYTF
.,TRBJ1-1,TRBV5-1,.,TGCGCCAGCATTCGACGCGGTGGGGGGGGCTCCGAAGGGAACACTGAAGCTTTCTTT,CASIRRGGGGSEGNTEAFF
once,TRBJ2-7,TRBV7-9,.,TGTGCCAGCAGCTTAGTGGACTCTCGATACGAGCAGTACTTC,CASSLVDSRYEQYF
.,TRBJ2-7,TRBV11-2,TRBD2,TGTGCCAGCAGCTTCGGGGGGAGGAACTCCTACGAGCAGTACTTC,CASSFGGRNSYEQYF
.,TRBJ2-7,TRBV5-5,.,TGTGCCAGCAGCTTGAGTCCCCAGGCGAATCGGTACGAGCAGTACTTC,CASSLSPQANRYEQYF
.,TRBJ2-5,TRBV9,TRBD2,TGTGCCAGCAGCGGTCCTGCGGGAGGGCCCTCGGAGACCCAGTACTTC,CASSGPAGGPSETQYF
.,TRBJ2-3,TRBV7-2,.,TGTGCCAGCAGCCCGCGGACTGGATGGGGCACAGATACGCAGTATTTT,CASSPRTGWGTDTQYF
.,TRBJ2-3,TRBV9,.,TGTGCCAGCAGCGTCTCGACTGGCACAGATACGCAGTATTTT,CASSVSTGTDTQYF
.,TRBJ2-7,TRBV6-6,.,TGTGCCAGCAGCCCGCGGCCCGGGGACTCCTACGAGCAGTACTTC,CASSPRPGDSYEQYF
.,TRBJ1-3,TRBV4-2,TRBD1,TGTGCCAGCAGCCAAGGTCCGGGACAGGCGGGAAACACCATATATTTT,CASSQGPGQAGNTIYF
.,TRBJ1-5,TRBV11-2,.,TGTGCCAGCAGCCGCGACAGCTATAGCAATCAGCCCCAGCATTTT,CASSRDSYSNQPQHF
.,TRBJ2-7,TRBV18,.,TGTGCCAGCTCACCATCGGTCATCGGGGAAGCCTACGAGCAGTACTTC,CASSPSVIGEAYEQYF
.,TRBJ2-1,TRBV29-1,TRBD1,TGCAGCGCACCGACAGGGAATGAGCAGTTCTTC,CSAPTGNEQFF
.,TRBJ2-7,TRBV15,.,TGTGCCACCGGTCTAAATCGTCCCGAGCAGTACTTC,CATGLNRPEQYF
.,TRBJ2-1,TRBV5-1,.,TGCGCCAGCAGCTTGCAACAAAGCGGCGGTCTTGACAATGAGCAGTTCTTC,CASSLQQSGGLDNEQFF
.,TRBJ2-7,TRBV25-1,.,TGTGCCAGCAGGGCGGCAGGCGGGGCTCGGGAGCAGTACTTC,CASRAAGGAREQYF
.,TRBJ2-5,TRBV4-1,.,TGCGCCAGCAGCCAAGGAATTAGCGGAGAGACCCAGTACTTC,CASSQGISGETQYF
.,TRBJ2-1,TRBV14,TRBD1,TGTGCCAGCAGCCAAGTGGGCCTCCGGGACAGGGTCAATGAGCAGTTCTTC,CASSQVGLRDRVNEQFF
.,TRBJ2-1,TRBV5-6,.,TGTGCCAGCAGCTTGTTCCTAGTAAGTAACAATGAGCAGTTCTTC,CASSLFLVSNNEQFF
.,TRBJ1-2,TRBV6-5,TRBD1,TGTGCCAGCGGAAAACAGGGGGGGAACTATGGCTACACCTTC,CASGKQGGNYGYTF
once,TRBJ1-6,TRBV19,.,TGTGCCAGTAGTAAGACACCGAAGAGCTCCTATAATTCACCCCTCCACTTT,CASSKTPKSSYNSPLHF
once,TRBJ2-1,TRBV5-7,TRBD1,TGTGCCAGCAGCTTGCCCAGGGGGCCTGGTGAGCAGTTCTTC,CASSLPRGPGEQFF
.,TRBJ2-2,TRBV6-5,TRBD2,TGTGCCAGCAGTTATCTGACGGGAGGAACCGGGGAGCTGTTTTTT,CASSYLTGGTGELFF
.,TRBJ1-6,TRBV28,TRBD1,TGTGCCAGCACCAAACAGGGGCTCGGCTCACCCCTCCACTTT,CASTKQGLGSPLHF
.,TRBJ2-2,TRBV2,.,TGTGCCAGCCGGGGGAGAGTAAGCCCCGGGGAGCTGTTTTTT,CASRGRVSPGELFF
.,TRBJ2-7,TRBV2,TRBD1,TGTGCCAGCAGGGACAGGTGGTACGAGCAGTACTTC,CASRDRWYEQYF
.,TRBJ2-5,TRBV4-2,.,TGTGCCAGCAGCCAAGAGGACAGAACTCCGGAGACCCAGTACTTC,CASSQEDRTPETQYF
.,TRBJ1-2,TRBV5-1,.,TGCGCCAGCAGCTTGACGACAGGAAAAAACTATGGCTACACCTTC,CASSLTTGKNYGYTF
.,TRBJ1-1,TRBV19,TRBD1,TGTGCCAGTAGTACGGGACAGGGAAGCACTGAAGCTTTCTTT,CASSTGQGSTEAFF
.,TRBJ1-2,TRBV6-1,.,TGTGCCAGCGCGGAACCTAACTATGGCTACACCTTC,CASAEPNYGYTF
.,TRBJ2-3,TRBV5-8,TRBD2,TGTGCCAGCAGCCCTACGCCCCCGGCGGGAGGGGGCACAGATACGCAGTATTTT,CASSPTPPAGGGTDTQYF
.,TRBJ2-5,TRBV4-1,.,TGCGCCAGCAGCCAAGTGAGGGAGACCCAGTACTTC,CASSQVRETQYF
few,TRBJ1-2,TRBV5-5,TRBD1,TGTGCCAGCAGCTTAAACCGGGACAGGGGTTTTGCCTTC,CASSLNRDRGFAF
.,TRBJ2-5,TRBV7-2,TRBD2,TGTGCCAGCAGCTTAGAGGGGACTACCAAGAGGGCCCAGTACTTC,CASSLEGTTKRAQYF